A single sample gave rise to the 12 T cell receptor beta chains below, sequenced in a study of blood T cell repertoires in COVID-19. Measured with immunoSEQ multiplex PCR; TCRdb has only the in-frame clones, and not every one. The sample holds over 350,000 clones, approximately 88% seen once. Sequencing input: PBMCs or T cells enriched from blood (not recorded which). The receptors here all came from a young woman with acute COVID-19.

The rearrangement joins TRBV18 to TRBJ1-1; 10 nucleotides align to TRBD1. The CDR3 contains 15 residues. From germline, CDR1 is KGHSH and CDR2 LQKENI. The ends lost 3 bases at V and 0 bases at J; junction bases unmatched: 1. Written as DNA, the CDR3 is TGTGCCAGCTCACCCGGGACAGGGGTGAACACTGAAGCTTTCTTT. As protein: CASSPGTGVNTEAFF.

DNA for the CDR3: TGTGCCAGCAGTCAGCGGCCGGTTTCCTACGAGCAGTACTTC. Translating it yields CASSQRPVSYEQYF. The chain links TRBV27 to TRBJ2-7, with D possibly being TRBD2 (5 bases). This CDR3 has 14 amino acids. The germline V gene encodes CDR1 MNHEY and CDR2 SMNVEV (reference sequence). The V and J ends lost 5 bases and 1 base respectively, with 12 bases between them.

The chain combines TRBV6-5 with TRBJ1-3, with a tentative D call TRBD1 (5 bases). Deletions cut 6 bases from V and 0 bases from J, with 6 bases between. The CDR3 has 13 residues. The V gene's germline CDR1 is MNHEY and CDR2 SVGAGI. CDR3 sequence (DNA): TGTGCCAGCAGACAGGTCTCTGGAAACACCATATATTTT. Encoded protein: CASRQVSGNTIYF.

This clone was seen a handful of times. The chain is built from TRBV13 and TRBJ1-2; TRBD1 matches at 9 bases. The junction had 11 bases not matched to a gene; V was cut back by 8 bases and J by 4 bases. CDR1 and CDR2 (germline): PRHDT, FYEKMQ (reference sequence). The CDR3 length is 15 residues. The CDR3 loop reads CASRSRGQGSYGYTF. The DNA of the CDR3 is TGTGCCAGCCGATCCCGAGGACAGGGGAGCTATGGCTACACCTTC.

V gene TRBV5-6 combines with J gene TRBJ2-7; D perhaps matches TRBD2 (6 bases). CDR1 is SGHDT and CDR2 is YYEEEE in the germline V gene. The length of the CDR3 is 14 residues. V dropped 4 bases and J dropped 3 bases, with 14 bases sitting between them. The CDR3 DNA reads as TGTGCCAGCAGCCCGTGGACGGGAGACTACGAGCAGTACTTC. It encodes CASSPWTGDYEQYF. The full variable domain, with the rest looked up from reference TRBV5-6 and TRBJ2-7, is DAGVTQSPTHLIKTRGQQVTLRCSPKSGHDTVSWYQQALGQGPQFIFQYYEEEERQRGNFPDRFSGHQFPNYSSELNVNALLLGDSALYLCASSPWTGDYEQYFGPGTRLTVT.

This sequence joins TRBV29-1 and TRBJ2-3; 12 nucleotides align to TRBD2. The germline gives CDR1 SQVTM, CDR2 ANQGSEA. J gave up 3 bases and V 4 bases, and 2 bases lay outside the gene matches. The CDR3 length is 14 residues. CDR3 nucleotides: TGCAGCGTTGCCGGGACTAGCGGGACAGATACGCAGTATTTT. Protein: CSVAGTSGTDTQYF.

The V call is TRBV6-6, the J call TRBJ1-2; D unresolved. The CDR3 runs to 13 residues. The V gene's germline CDR1 is MNHNY and CDR2 SVGAGI (reference sequence). The V gene lost 6 bases and the J gene lost 0 bases, with 8 bases spanning the gap. The CDR3 DNA reads as TGTGCCAGCAGACTACCAACTAACTATGGCTACACCTTC. Translation gives CASRLPTNYGYTF.

The chain employs TRBV18 and TRBJ1-1, with D possibly matching TRBD1 (5 bases). Trimming removed 2 bases from V and 5 bases from J, with 12 bases in between. CDR1 KGHSH and CDR2 LQKENI come from the germline V gene. CDR3 size: 14 residues. The CDR3 bases are TGTGCCAGCTCACCAGGGGCAGGGCGTACTGAAGCTTTCTTT. Its protein product is CASSPGAGRTEAFF.

V usage is TRBV3-1 (or the pseudogene TRBV3-2) and J usage is TRBJ2-7, with TRBD2 matching over 8 bases. V trimming: 4 bases; J trimming: 7 bases; junction bases outside the gene matches: 9. Germline V gene lookup returns CDR1 LGHDT and CDR2 YNNKEL (reference sequence). This CDR3 region has 14 residues. CDR3 in amino acids: CASSPHGGAGEQYF. CDR3 bases: TGTGCCAGCAGCCCCCACGGGGGGGCGGGGGAGCAGTACTTC.

The chain has TRBV5-8 and TRBJ1-5; no clear D gene. Germline V lookup: CDR1 SGHTS, CDR2 YDEGEE. Trimming removed 5 bases at V and 2 bases at J, with 17 bases between. The CDR3 runs to 16 residues. The CDR3 DNA follows: TGTGCCAGCAGTTATAGACACACTCTACGCAATCAGCCCCAGCATTTT. Protein sequence: CASSYRHTLRNQPQHF.

J is TRBJ1-3 and V is TRBV30; no definite D call. Germline V gene sequence: CDR1 GTSNPN, CDR2 SVGIG (reference sequence). The germline V and J ends were trimmed by 0 bases and 13 bases, with 10 bases remaining between them. This CDR3 is built from 11 residues. CDR3 residues: CAWSVSSVIYF. The CDR3 region has the DNA TGTGCCTGGAGTGTATCTTCGGTAATATATTTT. Full variable domain (outside the CDR3, taken from reference TRBV30 and TRBJ1-3): SQTIHQWPATLVQPVGSPLSLECTVEGTSNPNLYWYRQAAGRGLQLLFYSVGIGQISSEVPQNLSASRPQDRQFILSSKKLLLSDSGFYLCAWSVSSVIYFGEGSWLTVV.

This clone turned up a few times. This sequence joins TRBV19 and TRBJ1-4; D not certain. CDR3 length: 14 residues. Germline loops: CDR1 LNHDA, CDR2 SQIVND (reference sequence). The ends were cut back, 7 bases at V and 0 bases at J, with 9 bases in the middle. The chain's CDR3 is CASMGSATNEKLFF. CDR3 nucleotide sequence: TGTGCCAGTATGGGGAGTGCAACTAATGAAAAACTGTTTTTT.